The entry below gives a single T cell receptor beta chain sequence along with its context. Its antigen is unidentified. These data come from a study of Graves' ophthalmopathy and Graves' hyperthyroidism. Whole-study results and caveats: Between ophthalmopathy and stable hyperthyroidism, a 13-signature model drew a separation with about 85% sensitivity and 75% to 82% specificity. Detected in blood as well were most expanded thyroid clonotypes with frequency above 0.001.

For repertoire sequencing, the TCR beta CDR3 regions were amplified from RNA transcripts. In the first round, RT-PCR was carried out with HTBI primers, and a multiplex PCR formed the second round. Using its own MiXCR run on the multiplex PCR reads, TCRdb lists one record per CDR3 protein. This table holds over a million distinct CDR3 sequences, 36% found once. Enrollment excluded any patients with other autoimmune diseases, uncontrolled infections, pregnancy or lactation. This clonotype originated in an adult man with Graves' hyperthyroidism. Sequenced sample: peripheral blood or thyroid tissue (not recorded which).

The CDR3 loop reads CSATMGGNNSPLHF. The DNA of the CDR3 is TGCAGTGCCACCATGGGGGGGAATAATTCACCCCTCCACTTT. V and J are TRBV20-1 and TRBJ1-6; D is possibly TRBD1 (5 bases). CDR3 length: 14 residues. Germline loops: CDR1 DFQATT, CDR2 SNEGSKA (reference sequence). V dropped 6 bases and J dropped 5 bases, with 14 bases sitting between them.